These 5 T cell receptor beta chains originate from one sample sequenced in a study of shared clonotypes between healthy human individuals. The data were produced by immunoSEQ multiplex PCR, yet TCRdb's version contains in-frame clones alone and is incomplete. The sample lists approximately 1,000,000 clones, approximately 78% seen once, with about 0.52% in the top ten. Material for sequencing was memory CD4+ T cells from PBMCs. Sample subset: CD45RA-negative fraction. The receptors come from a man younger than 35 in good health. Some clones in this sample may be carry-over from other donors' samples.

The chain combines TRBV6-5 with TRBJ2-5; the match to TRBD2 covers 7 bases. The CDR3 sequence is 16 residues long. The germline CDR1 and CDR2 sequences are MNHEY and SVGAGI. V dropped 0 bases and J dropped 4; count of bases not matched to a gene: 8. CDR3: CASSYSRTSIGETQYF. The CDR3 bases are TGTGCCAGCAGTTACTCGAGGACTAGTATAGGAGAGACCCAGTACTTC.

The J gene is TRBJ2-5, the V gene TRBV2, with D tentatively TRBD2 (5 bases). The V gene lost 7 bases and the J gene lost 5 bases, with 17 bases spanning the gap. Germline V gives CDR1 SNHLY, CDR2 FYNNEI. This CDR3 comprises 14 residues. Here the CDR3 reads CASKKESGEETQYF. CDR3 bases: TGTGCCAGCAAGAAAGAGTCCGGGGAGGAGACCCAGTACTTC.

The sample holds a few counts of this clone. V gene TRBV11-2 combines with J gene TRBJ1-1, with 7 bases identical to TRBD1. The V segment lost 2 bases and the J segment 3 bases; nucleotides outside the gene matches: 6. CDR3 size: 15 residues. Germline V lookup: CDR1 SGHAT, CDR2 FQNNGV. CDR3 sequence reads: CASSLIGQAHTEAFF. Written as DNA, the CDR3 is TGTGCCAGCAGCTTAATCGGACAGGCGCACACTGAAGCTTTCTTT.

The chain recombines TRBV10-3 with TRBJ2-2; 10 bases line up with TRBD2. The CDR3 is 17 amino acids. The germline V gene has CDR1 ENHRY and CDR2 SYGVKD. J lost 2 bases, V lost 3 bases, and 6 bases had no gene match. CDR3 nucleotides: TGTGCCATCAGTGACCCAGGACTAGCGGACAACACCGGGGAGCTGTTTTTT. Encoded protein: CAISDPGLADNTGELFF.

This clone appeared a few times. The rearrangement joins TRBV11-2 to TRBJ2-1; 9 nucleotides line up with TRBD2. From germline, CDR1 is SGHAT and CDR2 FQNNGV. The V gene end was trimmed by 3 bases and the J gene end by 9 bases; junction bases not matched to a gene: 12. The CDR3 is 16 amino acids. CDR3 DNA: TGTGCCAGCAGCTTTCTGTTAGCGGGAGTTGTTGGTGAGCAGTTCTTC. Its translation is CASSFLLAGVVGEQFF.